This TCR beta chain was recovered during a study of early T cells in non-severe SARS-CoV-2 infection. Study information: Bulk RNA from unsorted whole blood was sequenced; chains were unpaired.

Deletions cut 0 bases from V and 1 base from J, with 7 bases between. The V gene's germline CDR1 is SGHNT and CDR2 YYREEE (reference sequence). This CDR3 is built from 14 residues. The study, taken as a whole, reports: Matching results from VDJdb favored anti-spike CD8 responses, leaving private and CD4 specificities undetected.

Worth noting for this clonotype: The antigen is unknown.

The protocol attached unique molecular identifiers to individual cDNA molecules. TCRdb re-derived calls from the 5' RACE reads in MiXCR, one entry per CDR3 protein. The table has tens of thousands of distinct CDR3 sequences, around 9.3% seen once. The chain links TRBV5-4 to TRBJ1-1; D remains unclear. Sequenced sample: whole blood. This clonotype was obtained from an adult who was a healthcare worker with PCR-confirmed SARS-CoV-2 infection or an uninfected control (not recorded which). The CDR3, as DNA: TGTGCCAGCAGCTTGGGCAGACGGAACACTGAAGCTTTCTTT. This gives the protein CASSLGRRNTEAFF.